A single sample is the source of the 8 T cell receptor beta chains below, sequenced in a study of T-cell reconstitution after alpha-beta-depleted transplantation in children. TCRbeta library preparation incorporated unique molecular identifiers. One entry per CDR3 protein results from TCRdb running MiXCR on the PCR reads. The table includes 200,000 to 250,000 distinct CDR3 sequences, 9.7% detected once. The material sequenced was PBMCs from the stem cell graft donor, taken from the stem cell graft. These receptors all come from a human donor who donated a stem cell graft to a child with SCID.

At least ten counts were recorded for this clonotype. The rearrangement uses TRBV20-1 and TRBJ1-1, with D unclear. Germline V CDR1 and CDR2: DFQATT, SNEGSKA (reference sequence). V lost 0 bases and J lost 1, with 9 bases in between. CDR3 size: 14 residues. DNA of the CDR3: TGCAGTGCTAGAGATCTCCCGTGGAACACTGAAGCTTTCTTT. It encodes CSARDLPWNTEAFF.

This clonotype was counted ten times or more. The CDR3 loop reads CSVERGSDGYTF. Written as DNA, the CDR3 is TGCAGCGTTGAACGGGGGTCGGATGGCTACACCTTC. The chain recombines TRBV29-1 with TRBJ1-2; perhaps TRBD1 as D (5 bases). From germline, CDR1 is SQVTM and CDR2 ANQGSEA. The CDR3 loop spans 12 amino acids. Trimming stripped 2 bases from V and 6 bases from J, with 10 bases between.

This clonotype was seen ten or more times. The J gene is TRBJ2-7, the V gene TRBV2, with D maybe TRBD2 (6 bases). This CDR3 has 14 residues. V lost 8 bases and J lost 0, with 14 bases in between. CDR1 and CDR2 (germline): SNHLY, FYNNEI. CDR3 amino acids: CASPSTGGSYEQYF. In DNA form, the CDR3 reads TGTGCCAGCCCTTCGACCGGGGGCTCCTACGAGCAGTACTTC.

V usage is TRBV7-9 and J usage is TRBJ2-2; TRBD1 aligns across 8 bases. With V trimmed by 3 bases and J by 8 bases, 5 bases remained unmatched. CDR3 size: 14 residues. Germline loops: CDR1 SEHNR, CDR2 FQNEAQ (reference sequence). CDR3 DNA: TGTGCCAGCAGCTTCGACAGGGGATCTGGGGAGCTGTTTTTT. This codes for CASSFDRGSGELFF.

There are many counts of this clonotype. The chain employs TRBV24-1 and TRBJ1-2, with 7 bases that match TRBD1. This CDR3 is 15 amino acids long. The germline gives CDR1 KGHDR, CDR2 SFDVKD. J gave up 3 bases and V 3 bases, and 6 bases lay outside the gene matches. This CDR3 is CATSDPGQKYYGYTF. The CDR3 DNA sequence: TGTGCCACCAGTGATCCGGGACAGAAGTACTATGGCTACACCTTC.

V usage is TRBV4-2 and J usage is TRBJ2-1; D is perhaps TRBD2 (5 bases). Germline lookup yields CDR1 LGHNA and CDR2 YNFKEQ. Between the trimmed V and J ends, which lost 0 bases and 3 bases, there was a span of 12 bases. This CDR3 region has 16 residues. CDR3 in amino acids: CASSQDTRQSYNEQFF. CDR3 bases: TGTGCCAGCAGCCAAGATACTAGGCAAAGCTACAATGAGCAGTTCTTC.

Many counts were recorded for this clonotype. V and J are TRBV7-3 and TRBJ2-3, with 12 bases lining up with TRBD2. Germline CDR1 is SGHTA and CDR2 is FQGTGA. V shed 6 bases, J shed 8 bases, and the junction held 9 bases outside the gene matches. The CDR3 has 15 residues. CDR3 DNA: TGTGCCAGCAGTACCCCTAGCGGGGGGGCTAGTACGCAGTATTTT. Translated: CASSTPSGGASTQYF.

In this sample, this clonotype turned up many times. The genes are TRBV5-6 and TRBJ1-2, with D unclear. V shed 4 bases and J shed 2 bases, with 12 bases lying between them. This CDR3 contains 14 residues. Looked up from germline, CDR1 is SGHDT and CDR2 is YYEEEE. The CDR3 region is CASSRVVGNYGYTF. Written as DNA, the CDR3 is TGTGCCAGCAGCCGAGTTGTCGGGAACTATGGCTACACCTTC.